The entry below gives a single T cell receptor beta chain sequence along with its context. How the authors handled the data: Reference gene primer amplification gave nucleated cell count estimates. Profiling relied on immunoSEQ multiplex PCR, and the TCRdb table lists in-frame clones only, not all of them. V and J calls and clone size are given by that table; D and trimming were obtained from the DNA. Here the sample spans 95,000 to 150,000 clones, about 82% being singletons. CDR3 length: 17 residues. Germline-derived CDR1 and CDR2 are SGHNT and YYREEE (reference sequence). V was pared by 3 bases and J by 5 bases, with 11 bases of the junction left unmatched. This entry belongs to a study of blood T cell repertoires in COVID-19. About the research overall: Material from acute and convalescent COVID-19 was sourced from the United States, Italy and Spain. The cDNA or gDNA used as material had been derived from T cells, B-cell-depleted T cells, or PBMCs.

The chain recombines TRBV5-4 with TRBJ2-3; 11 bases align to TRBD2. This TCR was sampled from a man in his sixties with active or convalescent COVID-19. The sequencing input was peripheral blood. The CDR3 nucleotides are TGTGCCAGCAGCTCCATGATACTAGCGGGAGACGGAGATACGCAGTATTTT. Translation gives CASSSMILAGDGDTQYF.